The 29 T cell receptor beta chains below come from one sample, sequenced in a study of T cell responses to AZD1222 COVID-19 vaccine. The protocol was immunoSEQ multiplex PCR, while the TCRdb copy is restricted to in-frame clones and leaves out a portion. The sample shows fewer than 150,000 clones, roughly 90% of them seen only once. The sequencing here drew on peripheral blood, taken on day 0 of AZD1222 vaccination. The receptors stem from an adult in good health.

Notes on this clone: Other DNA sequences in this sample translate to the same CDR3. CDR3 protein: CASSLSRDYGYTF. CDR3 nucleotide sequence: TGTGCCAGCAGTTTATCCCGGGACTATGGCTACACCTTC. The J gene is TRBJ1-2, the V gene TRBV27; D gene ambiguous. Germline-derived CDR1 and CDR2 are MNHEY and SMNVEV (reference sequence). This CDR3 is 13 amino acids long. The V end lost 0 bases, the J end lost 3 bases, and 5 bases lay between the germline ends.

This chain links TRBV7-9 with TRBJ1-5; D gene ambiguous. The CDR3 is made up of 14 amino acids. Trimming cost V 1 base and J 5 bases, with 9 bases left between them. Germline V gene lookup returns CDR1 SEHNR and CDR2 FQNEAQ (reference sequence). CDR3 region: CASSLGAGDQPQHF. The CDR3 bases are TGTGCCAGCAGCTTAGGGGCGGGCGATCAGCCCCAGCATTTT. The entire variable domain, with the rest obtained from reference TRBV7-9 and TRBJ1-5, is as follows: DTGVSQNPRHKITKRGQNVTFRCDPISEHNRLYWYRQTLGQGPEFLTYFQNEAQLEKSRLLSDRFSAERPKGSFSTLEIQRTEQGDSAMYLCASSLGAGDQPQHFGDGTRLSIL.

The rearrangement uses TRBV3-1 (or the pseudogene TRBV3-2) and TRBJ1-2; D perhaps matches TRBD1 (5 bases). Germline V lookup: CDR1 LGHDT, CDR2 YNNKEL (reference sequence). V lost 3 bases, J lost 6 bases, and 14 bases lay in between. The CDR3 runs 14 residues. The CDR3 spells CASSHNRRADGYTF. DNA of the CDR3: TGTGCCAGCAGCCATAACAGGAGGGCGGATGGCTACACCTTC.

The V call is TRBV6-1, the J call TRBJ1-6; D gene ambiguous. CDR3 length: 13 residues. The germline V gene encodes CDR1 MNHNS and CDR2 SASEGT. V was trimmed by 8 bases and J by 9 bases, leaving 14 bases between them. The CDR3 DNA reads as TGTGCCAGCCGTAATGGAGTGGGTTCACCCCTCCACTTT. It translates to CASRNGVGSPLHF.

The chain joins TRBV6-5 to TRBJ2-7; TRBD2 agrees at 8 bases. Germline loops: CDR1 MNHEY, CDR2 SVGAGI. The CDR3 consists of 13 residues. The V gene end was trimmed by 7 bases and the J gene end by 4 bases; junction bases not matched to a gene: 6. The CDR3 nucleotides read TGTGCCAGCACCGTAGCGGGACGGTACGAGCAGTACTTC. It is translated as CASTVAGRYEQYF.

This clone occurred once. The genes are TRBV2 and TRBJ2-7; D is possibly TRBD1 (6 bases). V was shortened by 8 bases and J by 2 bases, with 13 bases between the two germline ends. The germline V gene encodes CDR1 SNHLY and CDR2 FYNNEI. The CDR3 is 13 amino acids. Here the CDR3 reads CASAGTPTYEQYF. CDR3 nucleotide sequence: TGTGCCAGCGCCGGGACACCTACCTACGAGCAGTACTTC.

This clone was seen once. V usage is TRBV27 and J usage is TRBJ2-3; no definite D call. Germline lookup yields CDR1 MNHEY and CDR2 SMNVEV (reference sequence). V dropped 3 bases and J dropped 5 bases, with 9 bases sitting between them. The CDR3 is 13 amino acids. In DNA form, the CDR3 reads TGTGCCAGCAGTTTCGAAGGGCGAGATACGCAGTATTTT. Translation gives CASSFEGRDTQYF.

This clone came up once. This chain uses TRBV24-1 with TRBJ2-1; TRBD2 matches 10 bases. The germline V gene encodes CDR1 KGHDR and CDR2 SFDVKD. The CDR3 is 16 residues long. J was trimmed by 4 bases and V by 3 bases; bases with no gene match: 5. CDR3 coding DNA: TGTGCCACCAGTGATCCCCTTAGCGGGGGGTACAATGAGCAGTTCTTC. Protein: CATSDPLSGGYNEQFF.

The chain employs TRBV10-3 and TRBJ1-5, with 7 bases that match TRBD1. The CDR3 sequence is 16 residues long. With V trimmed by 3 bases and J by 5 bases, 10 bases remained unmatched. The V gene's germline CDR1 is ENHRY and CDR2 SYGVKD. CDR3 sequence (DNA): TGTGCCATCAGTGAAGCCGAGGGACAGATTGATCAGCCCCAGCATTTT. Protein: CAISEAEGQIDQPQHF.

The V gene is TRBV28, the J gene TRBJ2-2; the D gene is possibly TRBD1 (6 bases). Deletions cut 6 bases from V and 1 base from J, with 9 bases between. Looked up from germline, CDR1 is MDHEN and CDR2 is SYDVKM. The CDR3 is made up of 14 amino acids. CDR3 sequence (DNA): TGTGCCAGCAGATCGGACAGGAACACCGGGGAGCTGTTTTTT. Its protein is CASRSDRNTGELFF.

The chain is built from TRBV12-3 or TRBV12-4 and TRBJ2-1; D might be TRBD2 (5 bases). V lost 6 bases to trimming and J lost 10 bases, with 16 bases between them. The CDR3 is 13 amino acids. The CDR3 is CASRVLSGYEQFF. The DNA of the CDR3 is TGTGCCAGCAGAGTGCTTTCGGGGTACGAGCAGTTCTTC.

This chain links TRBV30 with TRBJ1-1; 9 bases map to TRBD1. CDR1 is GTSNPN, CDR2 SVGIG, per germline (reference sequence). V lost 6 bases to trimming and J lost 6 bases; unmatched junction nucleotides: 5. The CDR3 runs 12 residues. The chain's CDR3 is CACYRGPAEAFF. The CDR3, as DNA: TGTGCCTGCTACAGGGGGCCGGCTGAAGCTTTCTTT.

The chain employs TRBV30 and TRBJ1-2, with TRBD1 matching over 10 bases. The trim removed 5 bases at V and 7 bases at J, leaving 1 base unmatched. Germline-derived CDR1 and CDR2 are GTSNPN and SVGIG (reference sequence). CDR3 size: 11 residues. CDR3 residues: CAWDRGRGYTF. CDR3 bases: TGTGCCTGGGACAGGGGGCGTGGCTACACCTTC.

This chain connects TRBV4-3 to TRBJ2-7; 9 positions agree with TRBD1. In germline, CDR1 is LGHNA, CDR2 YSLEER. After removal of 1 base from V and 1 base from J, the junction contained 8 bases not matched to a gene. The CDR3 is 17 amino acids. The CDR3 reads CASSQGSFGTGSYEQYF. CDR3 in DNA: TGCGCCAGCAGCCAAGGAAGTTTCGGGACAGGGTCCTACGAGCAGTACTTC.

This clone came up once. The chain uses TRBV19 and TRBJ2-1; 13 nucleotides agree with TRBD2. This CDR3 comprises 16 residues. Germline V gives CDR1 LNHDA, CDR2 SQIVND (reference sequence). V trimming: 5 bases; J trimming: 2 bases; junction bases outside the gene matches: 3. The CDR3 DNA is TGTGCCAGTAGTGGGACTAGCGGGAATACCTACAATGAGCAGTTCTTC. This translates into CASSGTSGNTYNEQFF.

Here the CDR3 reads CASSEGVLIYEQYF. CDR3 DNA sequence: TGTGCCAGCAGTGAAGGGGTTCTTATCTACGAGCAGTACTTC. This sequence joins TRBV2 and TRBJ2-7; the D is unclear. The germline V gene encodes CDR1 SNHLY and CDR2 FYNNEI. CDR3 length: 14 amino acids. Deletions cut 1 base from V and 3 bases from J, with 10 bases between.

This clone has just a few counts. The rearrangement links TRBV11-2 to TRBJ2-1; 9 nucleotides match TRBD1. CDR3 size: 18 residues. V dropped 7 bases and J dropped 0; count of bases not matched to a gene: 13. Germline V lookup: CDR1 SGHAT, CDR2 FQNNGV. Here the CDR3 DNA reads TGTGCCAGCATTAAAGGGACAGGGTGGCCGAGCTCCTACAATGAGCAGTTCTTC. Its translation: CASIKGTGWPSSYNEQFF.

The V gene is TRBV7-8, the J gene TRBJ1-1; D remains ambiguous. The CDR3 extends over 12 amino acids. V dropped 6 bases and J dropped 8 bases, with 13 bases sitting between them. Per the germline V gene, CDR1 is SGHVS and CDR2 is FQNEAQ. CDR3 coding DNA: TGTGCCAGCAGGTCCTCAGAGACAGAAGCTTTCTTT. Its protein is CASRSSETEAFF.

The chain couples TRBV29-1 to TRBJ1-2, with TRBD1 identical over 7 bases. The J segment lost 3 bases and the V segment lost 6 bases, leaving 4 bases of the junction unmatched. In germline, CDR1 is SQVTM, CDR2 ANQGSEA. The CDR3 is 12 residues long. The CDR3 DNA reads as TGCAGCGTAAGTGACAGGGACTATGGCTACACCTTC. As protein: CSVSDRDYGYTF. Complete variable domain (other parts from reference TRBV29-1 and TRBJ1-2): SAVISQKPSRDICQRGTSLTIQCQVDSQVTMMFWYRQQPGQSLTLIATANQGSEATYESGFVIDKFPISRPNLTFSTLTVSNMSPEDSSIYLCSVSDRDYGYTFGSGTRLTVV.

The chain combines TRBV7-8 with TRBJ2-2; unclear D gene. The CDR3 loop spans 15 amino acids. The V end lost 1 base, the J end lost 7 bases, and 13 bases lay between the germline ends. Looked up from germline, CDR1 is SGHVS and CDR2 is FQNEAQ. The CDR3 coding sequence is TGTGCCAGCAGCTTAGGGGCAACCCCGGGCGGGGAGCTGTTTTTT. It translates to CASSLGATPGGELFF.

This chain joins TRBV7-9 and TRBJ1-4; D ambiguous. With 5 bases removed from V and 0 bases from J, the gap between germline ends came to 16 bases. The CDR3 totals 17 residues. Germline V gene lookup returns CDR1 SEHNR and CDR2 FQNEAQ (reference sequence). In nucleotides, the CDR3 is TGTGCCAGCAGCACCTCGGTAGAGGGTGCAACTAATGAAAAACTGTTTTTT. Translating gives CASSTSVEGATNEKLFF.

To note about this clone: The junction shows a germline mismatch at one end, possibly a read error. This rearrangement joins TRBV28 to TRBJ2-1, with D maybe TRBD2 (5 bases). Germline V gives CDR1 MDHEN, CDR2 SYDVKM. This CDR3 is built from 13 residues. The CDR3 sequence is CASSLRPLATGVF. The CDR3 DNA sequence: TGTGCCAGCAGTTTAAGACCCCTCGCAACCGGGGTCTTC.

Only one count was recorded for this clone. CDR3 sequence (DNA): TGCGCCAGCAACCTATTTGGGGCCCCTAATGAAAAACTGTTTTTT. Residues: CASNLFGAPNEKLFF. The chain combines TRBV5-1 with TRBJ1-4, with a possible D match to TRBD1 (5 bases). V lost 6 bases and J lost 3, with 15 bases in between. Looked up from germline, CDR1 is SGHRS and CDR2 is YFSETQ. The CDR3 length is 15 residues.

The chain has TRBV27 and TRBJ2-7; D might be TRBD1 (6 bases). Trimming cost V 6 bases and J 6 bases, with 12 bases left between them. The length of the CDR3 is 12 residues. Per the germline V gene, CDR1 is MNHEY and CDR2 is SMNVEV (reference sequence). The chain's CDR3 is CASSPGVPEQYF. DNA of the CDR3: TGTGCCAGCAGCCCAGGGGTCCCCGAGCAGTACTTC.

The chain combines TRBV12-3 or TRBV12-4 with TRBJ2-2; D is tentatively TRBD1 or TRBD2 (6 bases each). The CDR3 has 13 amino acids. V was cut by 8 bases and J by 5 bases, with 12 bases left in between. CDR3 in DNA: TGTGCCAGCGAGGGGGGAAAGACCGGGGAGCTGTTTTTT. Translation gives CASEGGKTGELFF.

V gene TRBV4-3 combines with J gene TRBJ2-3, with 7 bases that match TRBD2. J was trimmed by 4 bases and V by 3 bases; bases with no gene match: 10. This CDR3 is 16 amino acids long. Germline CDR1 reads LGHNA; CDR2 reads YSLEER. The CDR3 nucleotides read TGCGCCAGCAGCCAGCGACCCGGACTAGATGCAGATACGCAGTATTTT. Its translation is CASSQRPGLDADTQYF.

This chain connects TRBV23-1 to TRBJ2-3, with 10 bases identical to TRBD1. TRBV23-1 is reported as an ORF; its role is uncertain. The CDR3 spans 17 residues. V trimming: 0 bases; J trimming: 4 bases; junction bases outside the gene matches: 7. CDR3 protein: CASSQSAGQGWADTQYF. The CDR3 coding sequence is TGCGCCAGCAGTCAATCTGCGGGACAGGGGTGGGCAGATACGCAGTATTTT.

CDR3 region: CASTTSGLDRTDTQYF. CDR3 DNA: TGTGCCAGCACCACGTCAGGCTTGGACCGCACAGATACGCAGTATTTT. The V call is TRBV2, the J call TRBJ2-3; D gene uncertain. In germline, CDR1 is SNHLY, CDR2 FYNNEI. The V end lost 7 bases, the J end lost 1 base, and 18 bases lay between the germline ends. There are 16 residues in the CDR3.

This chain joins TRBV3-1 (or the pseudogene TRBV3-2) and TRBJ1-5; D remains unclear. This CDR3 has 15 amino acids. V lost 0 bases to trimming and J lost 0 bases, with 6 bases between them. In germline, CDR1 is LGHDT, CDR2 YNNKEL (reference sequence). The CDR3 DNA reads TGTGCCAGCAGCCAAGACGGTAATAGCAATCAGCCCCAGCATTTT. Encoded protein: CASSQDGNSNQPQHF.